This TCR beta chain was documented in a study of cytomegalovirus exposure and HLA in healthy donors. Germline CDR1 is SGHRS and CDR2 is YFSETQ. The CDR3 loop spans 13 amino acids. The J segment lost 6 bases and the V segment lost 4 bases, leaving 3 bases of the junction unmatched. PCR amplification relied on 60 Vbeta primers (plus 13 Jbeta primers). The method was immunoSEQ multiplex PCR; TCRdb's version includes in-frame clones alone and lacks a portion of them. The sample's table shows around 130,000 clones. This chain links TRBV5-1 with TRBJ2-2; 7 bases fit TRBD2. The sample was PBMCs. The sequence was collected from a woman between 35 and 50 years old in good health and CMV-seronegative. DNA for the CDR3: TGCGCCAGCAGCGGGGGGGGTTCCGGGGAGCTGTTTTTT. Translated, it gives CASSGGGSGELFF.